This record covers a single T cell receptor (beta chain). Patients from Seattle were sampled longitudinally, starting during active infection. Per the original methods: Cell counts per sample came from amplifying reference gene primers. Sequencing was performed with immunoSEQ multiplex PCR; in TCRdb, only in-frame clones are kept and a portion is missing. D and trimming come from the DNA, and the V and J calls and clone size come from that table. The data show fewer than 600,000 clones, 89% seen once. These data belong to a study of blood T cell repertoires in COVID-19. Study as a whole: COVID-19 samples from acute and convalescent phases originated in the United States, Italy and Spain. T cells, B-cell-depleted T cells, or PBMCs supplied cDNA or gDNA.

The CDR3 covers 13 residues. The V and J ends lost 5 bases and 2 bases respectively, with 10 bases between them. CDR1 is LNHDA and CDR2 is SQIVND in the germline V gene (reference sequence). The clonotype was recovered from a man younger than 35 with COVID-19, enrolled during active disease. Specimen: peripheral blood. The J gene is TRBJ2-7, the V gene TRBV19; tentatively, D is TRBD2 (5 bases). CDR3 loop: CASSSGEPYEQYF. In DNA form, the CDR3 reads TGTGCCAGTAGTTCCGGGGAACCCTACGAGCAGTACTTC.